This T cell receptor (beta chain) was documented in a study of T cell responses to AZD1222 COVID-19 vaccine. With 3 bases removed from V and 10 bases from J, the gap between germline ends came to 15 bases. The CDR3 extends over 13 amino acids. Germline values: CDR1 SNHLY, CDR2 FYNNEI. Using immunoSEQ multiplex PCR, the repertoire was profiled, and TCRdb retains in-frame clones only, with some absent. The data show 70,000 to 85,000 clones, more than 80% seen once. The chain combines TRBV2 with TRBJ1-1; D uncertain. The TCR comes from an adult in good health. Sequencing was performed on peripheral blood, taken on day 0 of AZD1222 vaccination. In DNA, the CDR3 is TGTGCCAGCAGTGAGATGGCCAGCTCGGGAGCTTTCTTT. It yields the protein CASSEMASSGAFF.